The 28 T cell receptor beta chains given below trace back to one sample, sequenced in a study of T cell responses to AZD1222 COVID-19 vaccine. Sequencing used immunoSEQ multiplex PCR; TCRdb keeps in-frame clones, though not all of them. The top ten hold 4.5% to 6.5% of the sample, which has around 150,000 clones, approximately 89% seen once. The sequenced sample was peripheral blood, obtained on day 0 of AZD1222 vaccination. The receptors derive from an adult in good health.

J is TRBJ2-5 and V is TRBV24-1, with 9 bases matching TRBD1. V trimming: 3 bases; J trimming: 5 bases; junction bases outside the gene matches: 15. The germline gives CDR1 KGHDR, CDR2 SFDVKD. CDR3 length: 18 residues. As DNA, the CDR3 is TGTGCCACCAGTGATCGGGGAGGGGCACAGGGGGCGTGGGAGACCCAGTACTTC. Amino acid sequence: CATSDRGGAQGAWETQYF.

This clone was seen just once. The gene calls are TRBV19 and TRBJ1-4; D gene unclear. From germline, CDR1 is LNHDA and CDR2 SQIVND (reference sequence). Deletions cut 6 bases from V and 0 bases from J, with 11 bases between. CDR3 size: 15 residues. CDR3 coding DNA: TGTGCCAGTAGGACCCTCAGATCAACTAATGAAAAACTGTTTTTT. Protein product: CASRTLRSTNEKLFF. The whole variable domain, filled in from reference TRBV19 and TRBJ1-4, reads DGGITQSPKYLFRKEGQNVTLSCEQNLNHDAMYWYRQDPGQGLRLIYYSQIVNDFQKGDIAEGYSVSREKKESFPLTVTSAQKNPTAFYLCASRTLRSTNEKLFFGSGTQLSVL.

The rearrangement joins TRBV18 to TRBJ2-7; TRBD1 agrees at 8 bases. CDR1 is KGHSH and CDR2 is LQKENI in the germline V gene. The CDR3 totals 15 residues. Unmatched junction bases numbered 4, after V lost 0 bases and J lost 3 bases. CDR3 sequence (DNA): TGTGCCAGCTCACCACCCGGGACAGGCAACTACGAGCAGTACTTC. Residues: CASSPPGTGNYEQYF.

This sequence joins TRBV11-1 and TRBJ2-2; 8 bases agree with TRBD1. V shed 5 bases and J 6 bases; nucleotides not matched to a gene: 5. Looked up from germline, CDR1 is SGHAT and CDR2 is FQDESV (reference sequence). The CDR3 contains 14 residues. CDR3 sequence reads: CASSPDRVPGELFF. Written as DNA, the CDR3 is TGTGCCAGCAGCCCGGACAGGGTCCCCGGGGAGCTGTTTTTT.

The chain links TRBV9 to TRBJ2-1; 8 nucleotides match TRBD2. CDR3 length: 16 amino acids. V lost 0 bases, J lost 2 bases, and 4 bases stayed unmatched. The germline gives CDR1 SGDLS, CDR2 YYNGEE. CDR3 protein: CASSVGHSGTYNEQFF. In DNA form, the CDR3 reads TGTGCCAGCAGCGTAGGTCATAGCGGGACCTACAATGAGCAGTTCTTC.

This rearrangement joins TRBV3-1 (or the pseudogene TRBV3-2) to TRBJ1-3, with 7 bases lining up with TRBD1. The V gene's germline CDR1 is LGHDT and CDR2 YNNKEL (reference sequence). With 4 bases clipped from V and 4 bases from J, the junction kept 7 bases outside the gene matches. The CDR3 runs 15 residues. For the CDR3, the DNA is TGTGCCAGCAGCCTAACAGGGGCAGCAGGAAACACCATATATTTT. This codes for CASSLTGAAGNTIYF.

The J gene is TRBJ2-1, the V gene TRBV12-3 or TRBV12-4; D unresolved. The CDR3 sequence is 11 residues long. Trimming pared 8 bases from V and 7 bases from J, leaving 9 bases between. The CDR3 coding sequence is TGTGCCAGCCTCTTCCGGAATGAGCAGTTCTTC. Translated: CASLFRNEQFF.

This clone was seen a handful of times. V is TRBV4-3 and J is TRBJ1-2; tentatively, D is TRBD1 (5 bases). The CDR3 consists of 16 residues. CDR1 LGHNA and CDR2 YSLEER come from the germline V gene. V was trimmed by 1 base and J by 0 bases, leaving 12 bases between them. For the CDR3, the DNA is TGCGCCAGCAGCCAAGGGGGGGTACAAACTAACTATGGCTACACCTTC. This sequence encodes CASSQGGVQTNYGYTF.

V gene TRBV6-2 or TRBV6-3 combines with J gene TRBJ2-3; D tentatively fits TRBD1 or TRBD2 (5 bases each). The CDR3 is 13 residues long. V lost 4 bases, J lost 0 bases, and 5 bases lay in between. From germline, CDR1 is MNHEY and CDR2 SVGEGT. CDR3 region: CASSWDSTDTQYF. The CDR3, as DNA: TGTGCCAGCAGTTGGGACAGCACAGATACGCAGTATTTT.

J is TRBJ1-6 and V is TRBV27, with TRBD1 as a possible D gene (6 bases). V was cut by 8 bases and J by 10 bases, with 12 bases left in between. From germline, CDR1 is MNHEY and CDR2 SMNVEV (reference sequence). The CDR3 extends over 12 amino acids. CDR3 loop: CASSGGASPLHF. The CDR3 nucleotides are TGTGCCAGCTCGGGGGGCGCGTCACCCCTCCACTTT.

CDR3 region: CASSFPEAGGPLQETQYF. In DNA, the CDR3 is TGTGCCAGCAGTTTCCCCGAGGCAGGTGGCCCCCTCCAAGAGACCCAGTACTTC. This chain joins TRBV7-9 and TRBJ2-5; D not resolved. V was cut by 6 bases and J by 1 base, with 24 bases left in between. The germline V gene has CDR1 SEHNR and CDR2 FQNEAQ (reference sequence). The CDR3 covers 18 residues.

The rearrangement uses TRBV7-9 and TRBJ2-5, with D unresolved. V was trimmed by 3 bases and J by 4 bases, leaving 15 bases between them. The germline V gene has CDR1 SEHNR and CDR2 FQNEAQ (reference sequence). The length of the CDR3 is 15 residues. CDR3 residues: CASSLGSLSGETQYF. DNA for the CDR3: TGTGCCAGCAGCTTGGGGTCACTATCGGGAGAGACCCAGTACTTC.

V is TRBV15 and J is TRBJ1-1; D perhaps matches TRBD1 (5 bases). V lost 0 bases, J lost 2 bases, and 16 bases lay in between. CDR1 is LNHNV, CDR2 YYDKDF, per germline (reference sequence). The CDR3 is 17 amino acids. CDR3 residues: CATSRDGAGGRNTEAFF. The CDR3 DNA sequence: TGTGCCACCAGCAGAGATGGGGCGGGGGGTAGAAACACTGAAGCTTTCTTT.

The rearrangement links TRBV5-4 to TRBJ2-2, with 8 bases identical to TRBD1. The CDR3 covers 14 residues. V shed 1 base, J shed 7 bases, and the junction held 3 bases outside the gene matches. Germline V gene lookup returns CDR1 SGHNT and CDR2 YYREEE (reference sequence). The CDR3 sequence: CASSLTGGIGELFF. CDR3 DNA: TGTGCCAGCAGCTTGACAGGGGGAATCGGGGAGCTGTTTTTT.

V and J are TRBV27 and TRBJ2-1; TRBD1 matches 10 bases. CDR3 length: 15 residues. The ends lost 7 bases at V and 10 bases at J; junction bases unmatched: 13. Germline lookup yields CDR1 MNHEY and CDR2 SMNVEV (reference sequence). The CDR3: CASTSWRQGASEQFF. The CDR3 DNA is TGTGCCAGCACCTCCTGGAGACAGGGGGCTTCCGAGCAGTTCTTC.

The chain recombines TRBV5-4 with TRBJ2-3; 7 positions match TRBD2. Germline V gene data show CDR1 as SGHNT and CDR2 as YYREEE (reference sequence). CDR3 length: 16 residues. The junction had 6 bases not matched to a gene; V was cut back by 0 bases and J by 2 bases. The CDR3 region has the DNA TGTGCCAGCAGCTTGGGGGCGGGAGCGTCCACAGATACGCAGTATTTT. Encoded protein: CASSLGAGASTDTQYF.

The rearrangement links TRBV19 to TRBJ2-2; 8 nucleotides align to TRBD1. V was pared by 4 bases and J by 1 base, with 5 bases of the junction left unmatched. The CDR3 is made up of 16 amino acids. Per germline, CDR1 LNHDA and CDR2 SQIVND (reference sequence). Here the CDR3 reads CASSTTGTGNTGELFF. Written as DNA, the CDR3 is TGTGCCAGTAGTACTACCGGGACAGGGAACACCGGGGAGCTGTTTTTT.

This chain links TRBV28 with TRBJ2-7; no reliable D call. This CDR3 is built from 12 residues. CDR1 is MDHEN and CDR2 is SYDVKM in the germline V gene. V lost 3 bases to trimming and J lost 3 bases, with 6 bases between them. The CDR3 nucleotides read TGTGCCAGCAGTTTCTCGGTCTACGAGCAGTACTTC. Amino acid sequence: CASSFSVYEQYF.

The chain is built from TRBV3-1 (or the pseudogene TRBV3-2) and TRBJ1-2; no firm D call. The CDR3 spans 13 residues. CDR1 and CDR2 (germline): LGHDT, YNNKEL (reference sequence). Trimming stripped 2 bases from V and 1 base from J, with 5 bases between. Here the CDR3 reads CASSQQVNYGYTF. For the CDR3, the DNA is TGTGCCAGCAGCCAACAGGTTAACTATGGCTACACCTTC.

The chain uses TRBV14 and TRBJ2-3; 12 nucleotides agree with TRBD2. With V trimmed by 3 bases and J by 0 bases, 16 bases remained unmatched. CDR3 length: 21 amino acids. Germline CDR1 reads SGHDN; CDR2 reads FVKESK. CDR3 in DNA: TGTGCCAGCAGCCAGGAAGTGGGGGGAGGGCTAGCGGGAGGGAGCACAGATACGCAGTATTTT. Residues: CASSQEVGGGLAGGSTDTQYF.

This clone came up once. The chain couples TRBV6-5 to TRBJ1-1, with D hard to call. Per the germline V gene, CDR1 is MNHEY and CDR2 is SVGAGI. V shed 6 bases and J shed 0 bases, with 11 bases lying between them. The CDR3 has 14 amino acids. The CDR3 DNA is TGTGCCAGCAGCTACCAAGCGCTGAACACTGAAGCTTTCTTT. Amino acids: CASSYQALNTEAFF.

The chain is built from TRBV19 and TRBJ2-7; the D call may be TRBD1 or TRBD2 (5 bases each). Germline V gene data show CDR1 as LNHDA and CDR2 as SQIVND (reference sequence). Trimming shortened V by 4 bases and J by 4 bases, and 14 bases separated the two germline ends. This CDR3 contains 14 residues. This CDR3 reads CASSNTGTVYEQYF. In DNA form, the CDR3 reads TGTGCCAGTAGTAATACCGGGACGGTTTACGAGCAGTACTTC.

In its sample, this clone was seen once. The chain is built from TRBV19 and TRBJ2-1; 8 bases agree with TRBD2. Germline values: CDR1 LNHDA, CDR2 SQIVND (reference sequence). Losses at the gene ends were 7 bases for V and 0 bases for J; bases not matched to a gene: 5. This CDR3 comprises 15 residues. As DNA, the CDR3 is TGTGCCAGTACTATGAGCGGGAGCTCCTACAATGAGCAGTTCTTC. Its protein product is CASTMSGSSYNEQFF.

The chain is built from TRBV3-1 (or the pseudogene TRBV3-2) and TRBJ2-2; 7 nucleotides agree with TRBD1. Germline V gene lookup returns CDR1 LGHDT and CDR2 YNNKEL (reference sequence). This CDR3 has 15 residues. The V segment lost 6 bases and the J segment 1 base; nucleotides outside the gene matches: 5. The CDR3 is CASSHRDRNTGELFF. Written as DNA, the CDR3 is TGTGCCAGCAGTCACCGGGACAGGAACACCGGGGAGCTGTTTTTT.

The V and J genes are TRBV5-5 and TRBJ2-1; 7 nucleotides agree with TRBD2. In germline, CDR1 is SGHKS, CDR2 YYEKEE (reference sequence). The CDR3 runs to 15 residues. The junction had 5 bases not matched to a gene; V was cut back by 3 bases and J by 2 bases. Here the CDR3 reads CASSSGGEAYNEQFF. CDR3 coding DNA: TGTGCCAGCAGCTCGGGGGGAGAGGCCTACAATGAGCAGTTCTTC. The variable domain in full, completed from reference TRBV5-5 and TRBJ2-1, reads DAGVTQSPTHLIKTRGQQVTLRCSPISGHKSVSWYQQVLGQGPQFIFQYYEKEERGRGNFPDRFSARQFPNYSSELNVNALLLGDSALYLCASSSGGEAYNEQFFGPGTRLTVL.

The CDR3 region has the DNA TGCGCCAGCAGCCAAGAAAAGGGATCTGGAAACACCATATATTTT. Protein product: CASSQEKGSGNTIYF. J is TRBJ1-3 and V is TRBV4-3, with D unclear. V dropped 0 bases and J dropped 1 base, with 7 bases sitting between them. CDR1 and CDR2 (germline): LGHNA, YSLEER. This CDR3 spans 15 amino acids.

This clone is a singleton in its sample. The chain combines TRBV4-3 with TRBJ2-1; 12 nucleotides align to TRBD2. The germline CDR1 and CDR2 sequences are LGHNA and YSLEER. Germline trimming cut 4 bases from V and 7 bases from J; bases unmatched to any gene: 14. The CDR3 runs to 18 residues. The CDR3 DNA is TGCGCCAGCAGCCTCGCAACTCCTGGACTAGCGGGGATAAATGAGCAGTTCTTC. It specifies CASSLATPGLAGINEQFF.

In DNA form, the CDR3 reads TGTGCCACCACCCGCCCAGGGGTACCCTACGAGCAGTACTTC. Encoded protein: CATTRPGVPYEQYF. This chain uses TRBV28 with TRBJ2-7; D is possibly TRBD1 (6 bases). The CDR3 loop spans 14 amino acids. Germline CDR1 is MDHEN and CDR2 is SYDVKM. Trimming removed 10 bases from V and 2 bases from J, with 18 bases in between.